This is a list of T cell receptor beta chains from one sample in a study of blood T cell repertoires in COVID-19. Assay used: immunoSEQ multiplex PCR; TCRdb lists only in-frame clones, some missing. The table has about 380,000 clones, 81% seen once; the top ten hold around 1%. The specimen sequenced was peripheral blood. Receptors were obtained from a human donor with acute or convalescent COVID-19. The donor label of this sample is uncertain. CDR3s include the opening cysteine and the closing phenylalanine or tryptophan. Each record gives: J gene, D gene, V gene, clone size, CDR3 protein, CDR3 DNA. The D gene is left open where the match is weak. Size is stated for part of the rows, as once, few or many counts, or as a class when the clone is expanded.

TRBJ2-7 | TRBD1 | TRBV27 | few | CASGYSGQGPHEQYF | TGTGCCAGCGGGTACTCGGGACAGGGGCCCCACGAGCAGTACTTC
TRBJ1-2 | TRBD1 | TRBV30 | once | CAWSGRPGQDNLSNYGYTF | TGTGCCTGGAGTGGACGACCGGGACAGGATAATTTGTCTAACTATGGCTACACCTTC
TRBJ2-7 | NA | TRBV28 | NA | CASIAGSTSYEQYF | TGTGCCAGTATCGCGGGTTCGACCTCCTACGAGCAGTACTTC
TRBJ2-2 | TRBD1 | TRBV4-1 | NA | CASSQVPSGTGGELFF | TGCGCCAGCAGCCAAGTCCCCTCGGGGACAGGCGGGGAGCTGTTTTTT
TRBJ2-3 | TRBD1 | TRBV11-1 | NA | CASSPGQGKWTDTQYF | TGTGCCAGCAGCCCGGGACAGGGGAAGTGGACAGATACGCAGTATTTT
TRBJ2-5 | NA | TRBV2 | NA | CASSEGRSKQETQYF | TGTGCCAGCAGTGAAGGCAGAAGTAAACAAGAGACCCAGTACTTC
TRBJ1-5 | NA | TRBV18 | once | CASSKEHSNQPQHF | TGTGCCAGCTCTAAAGAGCATAGCAATCAGCCCCAGCATTTT
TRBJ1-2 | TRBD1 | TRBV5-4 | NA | CASSLERGPSYGYTF | TGTGCCAGCAGCTTGGAAAGGGGGCCAAGCTATGGCTACACCTTC
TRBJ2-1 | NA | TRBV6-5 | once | CATKINEQFF | TGTGCCACCAAAATCAATGAGCAGTTCTTC
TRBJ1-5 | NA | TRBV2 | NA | CASSPEGGKNQPQHF | TGTGCCAGCAGCCCCGAGGGGGGGAAAAATCAGCCCCAGCATTTT
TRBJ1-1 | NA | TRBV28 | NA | CASSSSTAGGTEAFF | TGTGCCAGCAGTTCCTCAACGGCGGGGGGCACTGAAGCTTTCTTT
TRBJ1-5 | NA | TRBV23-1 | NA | CASSHRARRAPQHF | TGCGCCAGCAGTCATAGGGCCAGGCGGGCCCCCCAGCATTTT
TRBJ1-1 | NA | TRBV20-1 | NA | CSASPYTEAFF | TGCAGTGCTAGCCCTTACACTGAAGCTTTCTTT
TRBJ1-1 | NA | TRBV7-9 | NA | CASSLSTHSEAFF | TGTGCCAGCAGCCTGTCGACTCATAGTGAAGCTTTCTTT
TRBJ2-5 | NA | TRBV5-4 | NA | CASSSLSEAGGETQYF | TGTGCCAGCAGCTCATTATCCGAGGCGGGTGGGGAGACCCAGTACTTC
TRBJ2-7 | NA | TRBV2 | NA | CASSGQGGDEQYF | TGTGCCAGCAGTGGTCAGGGGGGCGACGAGCAGTACTTC
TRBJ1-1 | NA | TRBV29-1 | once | CSGSETRNTEAFF | TGCAGCGGGAGCGAGACAAGAAACACTGAAGCTTTCTTT
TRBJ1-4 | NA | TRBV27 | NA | CASSLSRGLFNEKLFF | TGTGCCAGCAGTTTAAGTAGGGGCCTCTTTAATGAAAAACTGTTTTTT